Following are 32 T cell receptor beta chains from one sample sequenced in a study of blood T cell repertoires in COVID-19. Sequencing used immunoSEQ multiplex PCR; TCRdb keeps in-frame clones, though not all of them. Among some 48,000 clones listed, approximately 84% were seen once. Sequencing used peripheral blood. Source of these receptors: a woman aged 80 or over with COVID-19, enrolled during active disease.

V is TRBV5-6 and J is TRBJ2-2; tentative D call: TRBD1 (5 bases). The germline gives CDR1 SGHDT, CDR2 YYEEEE. This CDR3 has 15 amino acids. Deletions cut 7 bases from V and 5 bases from J, with 18 bases between. The CDR3 loop is CASHMLAGKTGELFF. In DNA form, the CDR3 reads TGTGCCAGCCATATGCTGGCAGGGAAGACCGGGGAGCTGTTTTTT.

The chain carries TRBV27 and TRBJ2-3; weak D call: TRBD2 (5 bases). Germline V gene sequence: CDR1 MNHEY, CDR2 SMNVEV (reference sequence). V was cut by 6 bases and J by 9 bases, with 13 bases left in between. This CDR3 spans 12 amino acids. CDR3 in amino acids: CASSAPGNTQYF. The CDR3 DNA reads as TGTGCCAGCAGCGCCCCCGGGAACACGCAGTATTTT.

The genes are TRBV5-8 and TRBJ2-5, with 13 bases matching TRBD2. The CDR3 runs 16 residues. Germline lookup yields CDR1 SGHTS and CDR2 YDEGEE. The ends lost 5 bases at V and 6 bases at J; junction bases unmatched: 10. The CDR3, as DNA: TGTGCCAGCAGAGTCGGGACTAGCGGGGACAGGAAGACCCAGTACTTC. Its protein is CASRVGTSGDRKTQYF.

The chain joins TRBV5-1 to TRBJ2-5; D unresolved. CDR3 size: 14 residues. The ends were cut back, 2 bases at V and 3 bases at J, with 11 bases in the middle. The germline CDR1 and CDR2 sequences are SGHRS and YFSETQ. The CDR3 here is CASSLTVQKETQYF. The CDR3 coding sequence is TGCGCCAGCAGCTTAACGGTCCAAAAAGAGACCCAGTACTTC.

V and J are TRBV27 and TRBJ1-1; 7 bases are a match to TRBD1. The CDR3 is made up of 17 amino acids. Germline V gene data show CDR1 as MNHEY and CDR2 as SMNVEV (reference sequence). V was clipped by 6 bases and J by 0 bases; unmatched bases: 13. CDR3 region: CASRPHRGASLNTEAFF. The DNA of the CDR3 is TGTGCCAGCAGGCCTCACAGGGGCGCTTCCCTGAACACTGAAGCTTTCTTT.

The V and J genes are TRBV5-1 and TRBJ2-1; no firm D call. The CDR3 sequence is 16 residues long. Looked up from germline, CDR1 is SGHRS and CDR2 is YFSETQ. Trimming cost V 2 bases and J 0 bases, with 12 bases left between them. The CDR3 reads CASSFEVQASYNEQFF. The CDR3 DNA reads TGCGCCAGCAGCTTCGAAGTGCAGGCCTCCTACAATGAGCAGTTCTTC.

The CDR3: CASSKDRGNYGYTF. Here the CDR3 DNA reads TGTGCCAGCAGTAAAGACAGGGGCAACTATGGCTACACCTTC. The V gene is TRBV2, the J gene TRBJ1-2, with TRBD1 identical over 8 bases. Germline values: CDR1 SNHLY, CDR2 FYNNEI. V trimming: 5 bases; J trimming: 2 bases; junction bases outside the gene matches: 4. The CDR3 is 14 residues long.

The CDR3 here is CASSQDSFTEAFF. The CDR3 DNA reads TGTGCCAGTAGTCAAGACAGTTTCACTGAAGCTTTCTTT. V gene TRBV19 combines with J gene TRBJ1-1, with D possibly being TRBD1 (5 bases). The CDR3 spans 13 residues. The germline CDR1 and CDR2 sequences are LNHDA and SQIVND (reference sequence). The V gene lost 5 bases and the J gene lost 4 bases, with 11 bases spanning the gap.

The chain is built from TRBV11-2 and TRBJ1-6; the D is unclear. V lost 4 bases, J lost 7 bases, and 8 bases lay in between. This CDR3 has 13 amino acids. Germline lookup yields CDR1 SGHAT and CDR2 FQNNGV. Here the CDR3 DNA reads TGTGCCAGCAGCTCGAGATTGAATTCACCCCTCCACTTT. It specifies CASSSRLNSPLHF. Supplemented by reference TRBV11-2 and TRBJ1-6, the full variable domain reads EAGVAQSPRYKIIEKRQSVAFWCNPISGHATLYWYQQILGQGPKLLIQFQNNGVVDDSQLPKDRFSAERLKGVDSTLKIQPAKLEDSAVYLCASSSRLNSPLHFGNGTRLTVT.

The chain is built from TRBV30 and TRBJ2-2; possibly TRBD2 for D (7 bases). Germline V CDR1 and CDR2: GTSNPN, SVGIG (reference sequence). With 3 bases removed from V and 5 bases from J, the gap between germline ends came to 16 bases. This CDR3 has 15 amino acids. CDR3: CAWSRWTAGTGELFF. The CDR3 DNA follows: TGTGCCTGGAGCCGATGGACAGCGGGAACCGGGGAGCTGTTTTTT.

In nucleotides, the CDR3 is TGTGCCAGCTCACCTCTAACAGGGGATAACACTGAAGCTTTCTTT. Protein product: CASSPLTGDNTEAFF. This rearrangement joins TRBV18 to TRBJ1-1, with TRBD1 matching 7 bases. The CDR3 has 15 amino acids. V trimming: 3 bases; J trimming: 2 bases; junction bases outside the gene matches: 6. The germline CDR1 and CDR2 sequences are KGHSH and LQKENI.

The rearrangement links TRBV5-4 to TRBJ2-3; TRBD2 agrees at 15 bases. Germline CDR1 is SGHNT and CDR2 is YYREEE (reference sequence). The junction had 9 bases not matched to a gene; V was cut back by 4 bases and J by 0 bases. CDR3 length: 19 residues. Here the CDR3 reads CASSKGLAGGTISTDTQYF. The CDR3 bases are TGTGCCAGCAGCAAGGGACTAGCGGGGGGCACGATAAGCACAGATACGCAGTATTTT.

The CDR3 is CASTGDSYEQYF. In nucleotides, the CDR3 is TGTGCCAGCACTGGGGACAGCTACGAGCAGTACTTC. This rearrangement joins TRBV2 to TRBJ2-7; TRBD1 agrees at 7 bases. V lost 7 bases and J lost 3; bases outside the gene matches: 3. Looked up from germline, CDR1 is SNHLY and CDR2 is FYNNEI. The CDR3 totals 12 residues.

V and J are TRBV5-1 and TRBJ2-5, with 7 bases identical to TRBD2. V was clipped by 0 bases and J by 5 bases; unmatched bases: 4. Germline V lookup: CDR1 SGHRS, CDR2 YFSETQ. The CDR3 contains 14 residues. This chain's CDR3 is CASSLVGGKETQYF. The CDR3 DNA is TGCGCCAGCAGCTTGGTGGGGGGGAAGGAGACCCAGTACTTC.

The chain links TRBV5-1 to TRBJ1-1; no reliable D call. This CDR3 has 15 amino acids. Per germline, CDR1 SGHRS and CDR2 YFSETQ. Between the trimmed V and J ends, which lost 0 bases and 1 base, there was a span of 10 bases. CDR3 in DNA: TGCGCCAGCAGCTTGGATGGGAGAGGGAACACTGAAGCTTTCTTT. This gives the protein CASSLDGRGNTEAFF.

This chain links TRBV18 with TRBJ1-5, with TRBD1 as a possible D gene (6 bases). Trimming pared 3 bases from V and 4 bases from J, leaving 10 bases between. Per the germline V gene, CDR1 is KGHSH and CDR2 is LQKENI. The CDR3 is made up of 14 amino acids. This CDR3 reads CASSPNQGNQPQHF. The CDR3 DNA reads TGTGCCAGCTCACCCAATCAGGGGAATCAGCCCCAGCATTTT. Filled out from reference TRBV18 and TRBJ1-5, the complete variable domain reads NAGVMQNPRHLVRRRGQEARLRCSPMKGHSHVYWYRQLPEEGLKFMVYLQKENIIDESGMPKERFSAEFPKEGPSILRIQQVVRGDSAAYFCASSPNQGNQPQHFGDGTRLSIL.

J is TRBJ1-2 and V is TRBV3-1 (or the pseudogene TRBV3-2); TRBD1 might be the D (5 bases). Trimming left V 4 bases short and J 4 bases short, with 10 bases between. Germline lookup yields CDR1 LGHDT and CDR2 YNNKEL (reference sequence). The CDR3 sequence is 13 residues long. CDR3 sequence: CASSLDSTYGYTF. Written as DNA, the CDR3 is TGTGCCAGCAGCCTCGACAGCACCTATGGCTACACCTTC.

This clone was counted only a few times. The chain carries TRBV14 and TRBJ2-1, with D unresolved. V was trimmed by 8 bases and J by 6 bases, leaving 11 bases between them. This CDR3 has 12 residues. CDR1 and CDR2 from the germline V gene are SGHDN and FVKESK. The CDR3 loop is CASDGGSNEQFF. In DNA form, the CDR3 reads TGTGCCAGCGACGGCGGAAGCAATGAGCAGTTCTTC.

The CDR3 DNA is TGTGCCAGCAGTCAACAGGGGACTGAAGCTTTCTTT. Protein sequence: CASSQQGTEAFF. The chain employs TRBV28 and TRBJ1-1, with 7 bases identical to TRBD1. CDR1 MDHEN and CDR2 SYDVKM come from the germline V gene. The CDR3 runs to 12 residues. Trimming at V came to 5 bases and at J to 5 bases, leaving 2 bases not matched to a gene.

This rearrangement joins TRBV12-2 to TRBJ2-3; TRBD2 is taken as the D call from the table, unchecked against the DNA. TRBV12-2 is reported as a pseudogene. The CDR3 is made up of 17 amino acids. Here the CDR3 reads CASRSLARGGWADTQYF. In DNA form, the CDR3 reads TGTGCAAGTCGCTCGCTGGCCCGGGGGGGTTGGGCAGATACGCAGTATTTT.

The chain joins TRBV7-9 to TRBJ1-1, with 7 bases that match TRBD1. Losses at the gene ends were 1 base for V and 1 base for J; bases not matched to a gene: 6. The CDR3 consists of 16 residues. CDR1 SEHNR and CDR2 FQNEAQ come from the germline V gene (reference sequence). The CDR3, as DNA: TGTGCCAGCAGCTTAGGGAGGGGGCCGACGAACACTGAAGCTTTCTTT. Its protein product is CASSLGRGPTNTEAFF.

J is TRBJ1-4 and V is TRBV3-1 (or the pseudogene TRBV3-2); tentative D call: TRBD1 (6 bases). Germline V gene sequence: CDR1 LGHDT, CDR2 YNNKEL (reference sequence). Deletions cut 4 bases from V and 7 bases from J, with 28 bases between. This CDR3 region has 19 residues. The CDR3, as DNA: TGTGCCAGCAGCCTAAGTCTATTAAACCCGCAGGGGAATCGTGAAAAACTGTTTTTT. Protein sequence: CASSLSLLNPQGNREKLFF.

The chain employs TRBV20-1 and TRBJ1-2; perhaps TRBD1 as D (5 bases). CDR1 and CDR2 from the germline V gene are DFQATT and SNEGSKA (reference sequence). V was cut by 3 bases and J by 4 bases, with 21 bases left in between. The CDR3 consists of 16 residues. The CDR3 spells CSASLGWSGSLYGYTF. Written as DNA, the CDR3 is TGCAGTGCTAGTCTCGGGTGGTCAGGGTCCCTCTATGGCTACACCTTC.

The chain is built from TRBV7-9 and TRBJ2-1; 7 bases map to TRBD1. CDR3 length equals 15 residues. With 5 bases clipped from V and 9 bases from J, the junction kept 13 bases outside the gene matches. CDR1 is SEHNR, CDR2 FQNEAQ, per germline (reference sequence). CDR3 sequence: CASSPLTGRSREQFF. CDR3 nucleotide sequence: TGTGCCAGCAGCCCCTTGACAGGGCGGAGTCGTGAGCAGTTCTTC.

The chain recombines TRBV4-1 with TRBJ2-3; 8 bases fit TRBD2. The length of the CDR3 is 13 residues. The trim removed 3 bases at V and 6 bases at J, leaving 2 bases unmatched. In germline, CDR1 is MGHRA, CDR2 YSYEKL. In nucleotides, the CDR3 is TGCGCCAGCAGCCACGAGCGGGGGGATACGCAGTATTTT. Amino acids: CASSHERGDTQYF.

V and J are TRBV29-1 and TRBJ1-2; D might be TRBD1 (5 bases). CDR1 is SQVTM and CDR2 is ANQGSEA in the germline V gene. The CDR3 is 13 residues long. V lost 7 bases, J lost 2 bases, and 14 bases lay in between. The DNA of the CDR3 is TGCAGCGCCGTAGGAGGGGACAACTATGGCTACACCTTC. This encodes CSAVGGDNYGYTF.

The rearrangement joins TRBV30 to TRBJ2-1; 12 bases agree with TRBD2. CDR1 is GTSNPN and CDR2 is SVGIG in the germline V gene (reference sequence). The ends lost 0 bases at V and 9 bases at J; junction bases unmatched: 9. The length of the CDR3 is 16 residues. CDR3 in amino acids: CAWSVLAGGPPREQFF. CDR3 coding DNA: TGTGCCTGGAGTGTGCTAGCGGGGGGGCCACCTCGTGAGCAGTTCTTC.

The genes are TRBV7-9 and TRBJ1-2; D remains ambiguous. Germline V gene sequence: CDR1 SEHNR, CDR2 FQNEAQ (reference sequence). The V end was cut by 1 base, the J end by 4 bases, with 10 bases between. This CDR3 has 14 residues. Here the CDR3 reads CASSLVSQAYGYTF. As DNA, the CDR3 is TGTGCCAGCAGCTTAGTTTCGCAGGCCTATGGCTACACCTTC.

J is TRBJ1-5 and V is TRBV2; no firm D call. V was pared by 6 bases and J by 1 base, with 13 bases between. The CDR3 contains 15 residues. From germline, CDR1 is SNHLY and CDR2 FYNNEI. CDR3 coding DNA: TGTGCCAGCAGGGCGGAGGGAATAAGCAATCAGCCCCAGCATTTT. As protein: CASRAEGISNQPQHF. Full variable domain (outside the CDR3, taken from reference TRBV2 and TRBJ1-5): EPEVTQTPSHQVTQMGQEVILRCVPISNHLYFYWYRQILGQKVEFLVSFYNNEISEKSEIFDDQFSVERPDGSNFTLKIRSTKLEDSAMYFCASRAEGISNQPQHFGDGTRLSIL.

V is TRBV28 and J is TRBJ1-5; D gene uncertain. The CDR3 runs to 12 residues. Germline lookup yields CDR1 MDHEN and CDR2 SYDVKM. Between the trimmed V and J ends, which lost 6 bases and 6 bases, there was a span of 9 bases. The DNA for the CDR3 is TGTGCCAGCAGGGGGAGAATTCAGCCCCAGCATTTT. The encoded protein is CASRGRIQPQHF.

This chain links TRBV5-1 with TRBJ2-1; TRBD2 matches 7 bases. The junction had 8 bases not matched to a gene; V was cut back by 4 bases and J by 4 bases. This CDR3 spans 15 amino acids. Per germline, CDR1 SGHRS and CDR2 YFSETQ. This chain's CDR3 is CASSPVAGVYNEQFF. For the CDR3, the DNA is TGCGCCAGCAGCCCTGTCGCGGGAGTTTACAATGAGCAGTTCTTC.

This clone appeared a few times. DNA for the CDR3: TGTGCCAGCTCACCAGGTTTTGAGGCTCGCTACACCTTC. It translates to CASSPGFEARYTF. V is TRBV18 and J is TRBJ1-2; D remains ambiguous. Germline V gene sequence: CDR1 KGHSH, CDR2 LQKENI. V was shortened by 2 bases and J by 9 bases, with 13 bases between the two germline ends. The CDR3 is made up of 13 amino acids.